This T cell receptor beta chain was captured by sequencing in a study of blood T cell repertoires in COVID-19. Study context: Specimens from acute and convalescent COVID-19 originated in the United States, Italy and Spain. Sample material is recorded as cDNA or gDNA derived from T cells, B-cell-depleted T cells, or PBMCs.

In the source study's methods: Nucleated cell counts were estimated from reference gene primer amplification. The data were produced by immunoSEQ multiplex PCR, yet TCRdb's version contains in-frame clones alone and is incomplete. That table is the source of V, J and clone size, and D and trimming were worked out from the DNA. The sample includes some 250,000 clones, approximately 84% seen only once; the top ten take 3%. V lost 9 bases and J 5 bases, leaving 21 bases between the germline ends. This CDR3 comprises 15 residues. Germline V gene lookup returns CDR1 LGHNT and CDR2 FRNRAP. The chain couples TRBV12-5 to TRBJ2-3; D perhaps matches TRBD1 (6 bases). This clonotype originated in a woman aged 25 to 45 who had recovered from COVID-19. Sequencing was done on a sample of peripheral blood. CDR3 loop: CASTPGAGVGDTQYF. CDR3 DNA sequence: TGTGCTAGCACGCCCGGGGCAGGGGTGGGAGATACGCAGTATTTT.